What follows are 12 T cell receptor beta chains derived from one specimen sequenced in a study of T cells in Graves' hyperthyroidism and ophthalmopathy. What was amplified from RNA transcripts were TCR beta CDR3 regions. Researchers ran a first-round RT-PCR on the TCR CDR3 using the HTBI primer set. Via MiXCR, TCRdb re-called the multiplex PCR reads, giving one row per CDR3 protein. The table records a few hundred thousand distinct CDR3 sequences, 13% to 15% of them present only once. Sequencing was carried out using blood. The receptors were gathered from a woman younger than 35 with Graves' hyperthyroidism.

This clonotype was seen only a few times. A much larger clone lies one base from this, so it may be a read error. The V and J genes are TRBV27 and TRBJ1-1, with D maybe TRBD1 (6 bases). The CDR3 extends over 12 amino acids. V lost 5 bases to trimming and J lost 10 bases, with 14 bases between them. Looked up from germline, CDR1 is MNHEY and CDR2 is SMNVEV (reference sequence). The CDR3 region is CASSGSGTTAFF. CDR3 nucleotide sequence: TGTGCCAGCAGTGGTTCCGGGACAACAGCTTTCTTT.

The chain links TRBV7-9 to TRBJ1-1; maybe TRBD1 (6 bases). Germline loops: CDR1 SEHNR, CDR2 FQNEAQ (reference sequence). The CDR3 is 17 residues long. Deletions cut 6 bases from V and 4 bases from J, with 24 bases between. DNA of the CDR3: TGTGCCAGCAGTAAAACGGACAGCCCTAGGCGGGGCACTGAAGCTTTCTTT. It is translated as CASSKTDSPRRGTEAFF.

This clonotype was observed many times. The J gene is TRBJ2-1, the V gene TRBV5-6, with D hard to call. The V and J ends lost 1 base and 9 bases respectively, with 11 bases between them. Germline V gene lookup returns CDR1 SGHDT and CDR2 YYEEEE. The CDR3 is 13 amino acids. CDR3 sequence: CASSLSLIGEQFF. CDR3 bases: TGTGCCAGCAGCTTGTCTTTGATCGGTGAGCAGTTCTTC. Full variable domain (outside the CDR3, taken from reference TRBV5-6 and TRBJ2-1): DAGVTQSPTHLIKTRGQQVTLRCSPKSGHDTVSWYQQALGQGPQFIFQYYEEEERQRGNFPDRFSGHQFPNYSSELNVNALLLGDSALYLCASSLSLIGEQFFGPGTRLTVL.

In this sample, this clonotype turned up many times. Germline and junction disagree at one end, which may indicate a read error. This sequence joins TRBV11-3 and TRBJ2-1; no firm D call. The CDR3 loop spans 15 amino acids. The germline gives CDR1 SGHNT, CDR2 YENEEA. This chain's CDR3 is CASSVEDPSYNEQFF. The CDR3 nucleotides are TGTGCCAGCAGCGTAGAAGATCCTTCCTACAATGAGCAGTTCTTC.

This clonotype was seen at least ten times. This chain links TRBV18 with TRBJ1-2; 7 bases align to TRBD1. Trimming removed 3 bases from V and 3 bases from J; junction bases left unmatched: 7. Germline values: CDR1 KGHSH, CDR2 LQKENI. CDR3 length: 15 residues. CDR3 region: CASSPSTGMDYGYTF. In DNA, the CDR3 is TGTGCCAGCTCACCGTCGACAGGGATGGACTATGGCTACACCTTC.

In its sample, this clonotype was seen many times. The DNA of the CDR3 is TGTGCCAGCAGCGTCCTAGGCCAGAACACCGGGGAGCTGTTTTTT. This codes for CASSVLGQNTGELFF. The rearrangement links TRBV9 to TRBJ2-2; D is unclear. There are 15 residues in the CDR3. The V end lost 2 bases, the J end lost 1 base, and 9 bases lay between the germline ends. CDR1 is SGDLS, CDR2 YYNGEE, per germline. Full variable domain (remainder filled in from reference TRBV9 and TRBJ2-2): DSGVTQTPKHLITATGQRVTLRCSPRSGDLSVYWYQQSLDQGLQFLIQYYNGEERAKGNILERFSAQQFPDLHSELNLSSLELGDSALYFCASSVLGQNTGELFFGEGSRLTVL.

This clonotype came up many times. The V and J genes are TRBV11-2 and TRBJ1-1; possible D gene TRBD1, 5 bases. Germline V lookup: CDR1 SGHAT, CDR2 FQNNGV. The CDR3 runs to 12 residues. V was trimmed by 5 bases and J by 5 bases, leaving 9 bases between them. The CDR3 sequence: CASSPQGTEAFF. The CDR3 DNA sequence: TGTGCCAGCAGCCCCCAGGGAACTGAAGCTTTCTTT.

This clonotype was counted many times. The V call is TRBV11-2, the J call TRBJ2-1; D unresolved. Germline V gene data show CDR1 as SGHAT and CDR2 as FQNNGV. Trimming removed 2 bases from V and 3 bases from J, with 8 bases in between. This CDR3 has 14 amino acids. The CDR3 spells CASSLFLHYNEQFF. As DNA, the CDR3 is TGTGCCAGCAGCTTATTTCTACACTACAATGAGCAGTTCTTC.

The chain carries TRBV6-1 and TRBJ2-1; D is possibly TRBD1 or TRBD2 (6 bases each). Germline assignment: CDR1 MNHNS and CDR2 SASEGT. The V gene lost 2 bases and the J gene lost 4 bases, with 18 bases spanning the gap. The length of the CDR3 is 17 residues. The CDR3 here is CASSELSGGGTYNEQFF. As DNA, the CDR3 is TGTGCCAGCAGTGAACTTAGTGGGGGCGGGACATACAATGAGCAGTTCTTC.

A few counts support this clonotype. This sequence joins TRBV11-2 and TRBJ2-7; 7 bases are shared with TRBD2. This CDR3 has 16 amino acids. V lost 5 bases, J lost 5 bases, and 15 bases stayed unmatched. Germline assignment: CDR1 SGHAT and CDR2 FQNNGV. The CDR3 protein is CASSLTGGLALDEQYF. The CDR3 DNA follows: TGTGCCAGCAGCCTCACGGGGGGACTGGCCCTTGACGAGCAGTACTTC. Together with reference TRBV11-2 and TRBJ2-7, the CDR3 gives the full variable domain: EAGVAQSPRYKIIEKRQSVAFWCNPISGHATLYWYQQILGQGPKLLIQFQNNGVVDDSQLPKDRFSAERLKGVDSTLKIQPAKLEDSAVYLCASSLTGGLALDEQYFGPGTRLTVT.

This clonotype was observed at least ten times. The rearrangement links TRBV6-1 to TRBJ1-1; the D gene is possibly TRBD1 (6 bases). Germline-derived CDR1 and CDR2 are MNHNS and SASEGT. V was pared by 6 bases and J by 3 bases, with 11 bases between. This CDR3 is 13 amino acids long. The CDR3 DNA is TGTGCCAGCAGCGGACAGTTGGACACTGAAGCTTTCTTT. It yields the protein CASSGQLDTEAFF.

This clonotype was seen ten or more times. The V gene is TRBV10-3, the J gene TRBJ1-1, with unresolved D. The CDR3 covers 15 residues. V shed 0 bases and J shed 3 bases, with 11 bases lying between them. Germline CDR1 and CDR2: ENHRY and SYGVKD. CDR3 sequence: CAISESGNRHTEAFF. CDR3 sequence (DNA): TGTGCCATCAGTGAGTCGGGCAATCGGCACACTGAAGCTTTCTTT.